This TCR beta chain was sequenced in a study of shared T cell receptors in the human thymus (dated by TCRdb to the early 2020s). With regard to the full study: The study examined how self-reactive, shared T-cell receptor alpha chains are generated in the human thymus.

The germline ends are 18 bases apart after V is trimmed by 8 bases and J by 8 bases. The CDR3 has 13 amino acids, counting the end cysteine and phenylalanine. The retained sequence is limited to the CDR3, 39 bases, with the frame set at the first base. CDR1 MNHNS and CDR2 SASEGT are derived from the germline V gene. Receptor amplification or capture employed the immunoSEQ multiplex PCR assay. TCRdb took this table from immuneACCESS and kept in-frame rearrangements with V and J called. Such tables lack part of the clones; where checked against another copy, unresolved V genes explain under half of the gap, and the rest is unexplained. The sample yields under 850,000 clones; 70% to 90% were counted once. 0.0085% to 0.012% of the sample is held by the ten biggest clonotypes. This clone was seen more than once but under ten times. What this receptor recognizes is not known. Per-base qualities were not stored, and no clone one base away is much larger.

The same sample was also studied in work on human thymus T cells. The other study reports the following: Donors were immunologically healthy infants undergoing open corrective cardiac surgery for congenital heart defects in Finland. Thymus tissue was collected as surgical resects that were removed during corrective cardiac surgery. Both the thymic and the peripheral blood repertoires appeared to show biased V and J gene segment usage. The related research found that thymic TCR repertoires overlapped highly between unrelated individuals. The study used roughly 8 infant thymus samples plus four related peripheral blood samples to characterize TCR alpha and beta repertoires. Donor ages ranged from 7 to 244 days, and the cohort comprised about 6 male and two female infants. Thymocytes were released mechanically from tissue and stored at -70 °C as pellets of about 9-32 million cells. A QIAsymphony instrument was used to extract genomic DNA from the frozen cell pellets. Using the immunoSEQ multiplex PCR assay, the TCRB and TCRAD loci were amplified from a standardized quantity of quality-controlled genomic DNA. The amplicons covered the V(D)J region and were long enough to include the CDR3 and to identify the V and J genes. Amplicon sequencing was performed on an Illumina platform through the commercial immunoSEQ service. Primer bias and sequencing errors were corrected as previously described, and TCRAD and TCRB were defined on the basis of the IMGT database. Analysis of the repertoires was done with immunoSEQ Analyzer 3.0 and VDJTools and included basic statistics, V/J segment usage, diversity estimates, rarefaction and pairwise overlap. Diversity was estimated using the Chao1, ChaoE, Efron-Thisted, Shannon and inverse Simpson indices, and was also estimated on datasets down-sampled to the size of the smallest sample. Repertoire overlap was determined by strict matching of CDR3 nucleotide sequence, V gene and J gene, and Jaccard-based multidimensional scaling clustering was applied. On average, roughly 740,000 unique TCRB clonotypes were obtained from thymus samples, compared with approximately 84,000 from blood samples.

The receptor was derived from a boy less than two years old with a congenital heart defect. Donor details come from another sample of the same person, matched by shared clones. What was sequenced was thymocytes. Recombination connected TRBV6-1 to TRBJ1-2; D gene: possibly TRBD1, on 5 matching bases. The CDR3 region: CASQPGGEWGYTF. The DNA sequence is as follows: TGTGCCAGCCAGCCTGGGGGGGAGTGGGGCTACACCTTC.